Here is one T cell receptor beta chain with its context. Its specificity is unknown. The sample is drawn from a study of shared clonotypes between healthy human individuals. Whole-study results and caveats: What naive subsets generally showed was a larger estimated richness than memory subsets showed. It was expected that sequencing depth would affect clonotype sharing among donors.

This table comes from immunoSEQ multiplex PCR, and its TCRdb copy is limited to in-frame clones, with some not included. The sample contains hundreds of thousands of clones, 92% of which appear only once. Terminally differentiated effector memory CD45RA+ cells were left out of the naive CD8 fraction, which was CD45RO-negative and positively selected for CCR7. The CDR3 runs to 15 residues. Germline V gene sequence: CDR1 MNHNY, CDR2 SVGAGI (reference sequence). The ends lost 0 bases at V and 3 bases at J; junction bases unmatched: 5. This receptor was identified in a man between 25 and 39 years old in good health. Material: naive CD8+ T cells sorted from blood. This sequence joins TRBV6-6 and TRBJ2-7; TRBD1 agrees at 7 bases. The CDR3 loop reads CASSYSTAGGYEQYF. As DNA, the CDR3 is TGTGCCAGCAGTTACTCGACTGCAGGGGGCTACGAGCAGTACTTC.